This TCR beta chain was sequenced during a study of vaccination effects on CD4 cells after COVID-19 (dated by TCRdb to 2022 to 2024). At the level of the whole study: Two doses of either the BNT162b2 or the mRNA-1273 mRNA SARS-CoV-2 vaccine were administered to participants. In both COVID-19 convalescent patients and infection-naive vaccine recipients, the study compared SARS-CoV-2 spike-specific CD4+ TCR repertoires from before mRNA vaccination with those from after it. A total of 10 COVID-19 convalescent patients and 4 SARS-CoV-2-naive healthy vaccine recipients were included in the full study. Cultures from other donors in the study were sequenced with the Oncomine TCR Beta short-read assay on an Illumina iSeq 100.

The CDR3 goes from the cysteine to the phenylalanine over 15 residues. This entry keeps only the CDR3 DNA: 45 bases, framed from base 1. Based on the germline V gene (reference sequence), the CDR1 and CDR2 sequences are LNHDA and SQIVND. Trimmed from V: 2 bases; trimmed from J: 10 bases; junction bases lacking a gene match: 8. A word on this clone: What antigen it recognizes has not been identified. No much larger clonotype is one base removed from it; base qualities were not supplied.

Beyond this particular receptor, the publication reports: The study was limited by a small number of convalescent patients, and early post-infection timepoints were lacking. In healthy vaccine recipients, vaccine-induced clones were almost all SARS-CoV-2 mono-reactive, with only 1 of 255 cross-reactive with common cold coronaviruses. Marked clonal contraction was observed in both infection-induced and vaccine-induced clones at late post-vaccination timepoints, consistent with waning T cell responses.

To identify antigen-specific CD4+ T cell clonotypes by their expansion, the ViraFEST assay first stimulated PBMC with viral peptide pools and then applied TCR sequencing. After around 10 days of culture, CD4+ T cells were isolated with the EasySep CD4+ T cell isolation kit. The absence of prior SARS-CoV-2 infection in healthy vaccine recipients was confirmed by negative nucleocapsid antibodies before and after vaccination. A few million PBMC per well were cultured with about 10 ug/ml peptides in IMDM containing 5% human AB serum, roughly 10 IU/ml IL-2 and gentamicin. Half of the culture medium was replaced with fresh IL-2-containing medium on days 3 and 7. Unless otherwise noted, each peptide stimulation condition was cultured in triplicate wells. PBMC were separated from whole blood using Ficoll-Paque Plus gradient centrifugation and were then either cryopreserved at -140C or used fresh. The overlapping peptide pools covered the spike proteins of SARS-CoV-2 and of the common cold coronaviruses HCoV-NL63, HCoV-OC43 and HCoV-229E. The QIAamp micro DNA kit was used to extract genomic DNA from the cultured CD4+ T cells.

The library was prepared using the immunoSEQ multiplex PCR assay. TCR beta CDR3 sequencing was performed on DNA from the cultured, isolated CD4+ T cells. The paper's processing steps were these. Non-productive TCR sequences were removed, reads were trimmed to the CDR3 region, and CDR3s of at least 7 amino acids were retained. The MANAFEST web app was used to identify antigen-specific clonotypes by comparing expansion in peptide wells with expansion in reference cultures. To be called positive, a clone needed expansion at FDR<0.05 compared with the reference and with all other wells, an odds ratio greater than 5, and a frequency greater than 0.1% in two replicate wells. Clonotypes significantly expanded in SARS-CoV-2 spike wells and in at least one common cold coronavirus spike condition were defined as cross-reactive. CDR3 similarity was assessed by Levenshtein distance with the stringdist R package, and unrooted trees were built with ape in R 3.6.1. TCRdb mirrors the immuneACCESS table, restricted to in-frame sequences. Some clones are absent from its copies; in checked studies, under half trace to an unresolved V gene, and the reason for the others is unknown. Clone size and the V and J calls come from that table; the DNA yielded D and trimming. The sample data list tens of thousands of clones, and 65% to 85% of these were observed just once. The ten largest account for roughly 2.9% of the sample.

The origin of this receptor is a human donor who received a COVID-19 vaccine. Material: CD4+ T cells from PBMCs cultured with HCoV-NL63 spike peptides, obtained before COVID-19 vaccination. The sample's cell subset or site label is to be understood as: HCoV-NL63 spike overlapping peptide pool stimulation. This chain joins TRBV19 to TRBJ1-6, with 7 bases matching TRBD1. The CDR3 protein: CASSITTGRGSPLHF. Read as DNA, the sequence is TGTGCCAGTAGTATAACGACAGGGAGAGGATCACCCCTCCACTTT.